These 31 T cell receptor beta chains were all obtained from the same sample, sequenced in a study of cytomegalovirus exposure and HLA in healthy donors. Vbeta (60) and Jbeta (13) primers were used in the PCR. Using immunoSEQ multiplex PCR, the repertoire was profiled, and TCRdb retains in-frame clones only, with some absent. The sample lists 150,000 to 200,000 clones; more than 60% were seen once. The sequencing input was PBMCs. These TCRs come from a man aged 35 to 55 in good health and CMV-seronegative.

The chain carries TRBV7-2 and TRBJ2-1; D call uncertain. This CDR3 contains 16 residues. V gave up 3 bases and J gave up 7 bases, with 19 bases separating them. Germline V gives CDR1 SGHTA, CDR2 FQGNSA. In DNA form, the CDR3 reads TGTGCCAGCAGCTTTCTGGATTCCGGGTACGGGAATGAGCAGTTCTTC. It specifies CASSFLDSGYGNEQFF.

CDR3: CASSGARGETQYF. DNA of the CDR3: TGTGCCAGCAGCGGGGCGCGGGGAGAGACCCAGTACTTC. This chain joins TRBV9 and TRBJ2-5; a possible D gene is TRBD2 (6 bases). The V end was cut by 3 bases, the J end by 4 bases, with 10 bases between. CDR1 and CDR2 (germline): SGDLS, YYNGEE. CDR3 length equals 13 residues.

The chain couples TRBV6-5 to TRBJ2-1; 15 positions agree with TRBD2. This CDR3 has 15 amino acids. With 6 bases clipped from V and 9 bases from J, the junction kept 6 bases outside the gene matches. Looked up from germline, CDR1 is MNHEY and CDR2 is SVGAGI. In DNA, the CDR3 is TGTGCCAGCAGAGCAGGGACTAGCGGGGGGTTTGAGCAGTTCTTC. As protein: CASRAGTSGGFEQFF.

The chain is built from TRBV12-5 and TRBJ2-2, with 8 bases aligning to TRBD1. The germline CDR1 and CDR2 sequences are LGHNT and FRNRAP. CDR3 length: 15 residues. Trimming at V came to 6 bases and at J to 4 bases, leaving 7 bases not matched to a gene. CDR3 amino acids: CASGPGGWITGELFF. Here the CDR3 DNA reads TGTGCTAGTGGACCAGGGGGCTGGATCACCGGGGAGCTGTTTTTT.

The chain recombines TRBV6-5 with TRBJ1-2; D remains ambiguous. Between the trimmed V and J ends, which lost 0 bases and 6 bases, there was a span of 11 bases. The CDR3 length is 14 residues. Looked up from germline, CDR1 is MNHEY and CDR2 is SVGAGI. The CDR3 loop reads CASSYSRAWNGYTF. The CDR3 DNA is TGTGCCAGCAGTTACTCGAGGGCGTGGAATGGCTACACCTTC.

The chain recombines TRBV5-1 with TRBJ1-1, with a possible D match to TRBD1 (6 bases). Germline CDR1 SGHRS, CDR2 YFSETQ. V lost 4 bases and J lost 0, with 10 bases in between. This CDR3 is built from 14 residues. The CDR3 DNA is TGCGCCAGCAGCAAGGACAGAATGAACACTGAAGCTTTCTTT. Protein sequence: CASSKDRMNTEAFF.

The rearrangement joins TRBV27 to TRBJ1-3; a possible D gene is TRBD1 (5 bases). V was cut by 4 bases and J by 0 bases, with 13 bases left in between. CDR3 size: 16 residues. From germline, CDR1 is MNHEY and CDR2 SMNVEV (reference sequence). CDR3 protein: CASSSTVSFSGNTIYF. CDR3 in DNA: TGTGCCAGCAGTTCGACAGTTTCTTTCTCTGGAAACACCATATATTTT.

The chain uses TRBV30 and TRBJ1-2; TRBD1 agrees at 10 bases. Germline V gene lookup returns CDR1 GTSNPN and CDR2 SVGIG (reference sequence). The junction had 4 bases not matched to a gene; V was cut back by 1 base and J by 8 bases. The CDR3 length is 13 residues. Here the CDR3 DNA reads TGTGCCTGGAGTGCCGGGACAGGGGTCGGCTACACCTTC. Its translation: CAWSAGTGVGYTF.

J is TRBJ2-7 and V is TRBV4-3; D not certain. V lost 0 bases and J 3 bases, leaving 9 bases between the germline ends. CDR3 size: 14 residues. CDR1 is LGHNA and CDR2 is YSLEER in the germline V gene. This CDR3 reads CASSQDKSRYEQYF. DNA for the CDR3: TGCGCCAGCAGCCAAGATAAGTCGCGCTACGAGCAGTACTTC.

The chain carries TRBV6-5 and TRBJ1-2, with 10 nucleotides matching TRBD1. V dropped 6 bases and J dropped 4; count of bases not matched to a gene: 5. The CDR3 covers 14 residues. CDR1 is MNHEY, CDR2 SVGAGI, per germline. Here the CDR3 reads CASRNRDRGYGYTF. The CDR3 DNA follows: TGTGCCAGCAGAAACCGGGACAGGGGCTATGGCTACACCTTC.

The chain recombines TRBV19 with TRBJ2-7, with a possible D match to TRBD1 (5 bases). The CDR3 sequence is 14 residues long. With 4 bases removed from V and 2 bases from J, the gap between germline ends came to 12 bases. CDR1 and CDR2 (germline): LNHDA, SQIVND (reference sequence). The CDR3 DNA sequence: TGTGCCAGTAGTACCGCGACAGCAACCTACGAGCAGTACTTC. Amino acids: CASSTATATYEQYF.

The chain has TRBV7-3 and TRBJ2-1; possibly TRBD1 for D (7 bases). Trimming pared 1 base from V and 7 bases from J, leaving 17 bases between. Germline loops: CDR1 SGHTA, CDR2 FQGTGA. The CDR3 totals 16 residues. The CDR3 loop reads CASSLSGSGGRNEQFF. CDR3 DNA sequence: TGTGCCAGCAGCTTAAGTGGGTCAGGGGGGCGAAATGAGCAGTTCTTC.

The genes are TRBV4-1 and TRBJ2-7, with D maybe TRBD1 (5 bases). This CDR3 comprises 15 residues. Trimming stripped 3 bases from V and 1 base from J, with 13 bases between. CDR1 MGHRA and CDR2 YSYEKL come from the germline V gene. CDR3 sequence: CASSQRPTDSYEQYF. DNA for the CDR3: TGCGCCAGCAGCCAGCGGCCGACAGATTCCTACGAGCAGTACTTC.

J is TRBJ1-4 and V is TRBV6-1, with D maybe TRBD1 (5 bases). From germline, CDR1 is MNHNS and CDR2 SASEGT. Trimming left V 3 bases short and J 5 bases short, with 7 bases between. This CDR3 has 13 amino acids. In nucleotides, the CDR3 is TGTGCCAGCAGTGACCGACAGAATGAAAAACTGTTTTTT. This sequence encodes CASSDRQNEKLFF.

For this clone: Different DNA sequences within this sample yield the same CDR3. The chain employs TRBV15 and TRBJ2-7, with 8 positions matching TRBD1. Losses at the gene ends were 3 bases for V and 5 bases for J; bases not matched to a gene: 6. From germline, CDR1 is LNHNV and CDR2 YYDKDF (reference sequence). This CDR3 is built from 14 residues. CDR3 residues: CATSRDWGQDEQYF. CDR3 coding DNA: TGTGCCACCAGCAGGGATTGGGGACAGGACGAGCAGTACTTC.

The chain is built from TRBV5-6 and TRBJ2-3; a possible D gene is TRBD2 (6 bases). Germline CDR1 is SGHDT and CDR2 is YYEEEE. The CDR3 sequence is 15 residues long. Trimming shortened V by 2 bases and J by 2 bases, and 12 bases separated the two germline ends. DNA for the CDR3: TGTGCCAGCAGCTTACCGGGACTCGACACAGATACGCAGTATTTT. As protein: CASSLPGLDTDTQYF.

The chain links TRBV7-2 to TRBJ2-1, with a tentative D call TRBD2 (5 bases). The germline gives CDR1 SGHTA, CDR2 FQGNSA. This CDR3 has 13 amino acids. The V and J ends lost 6 bases and 4 bases respectively, with 10 bases between them. The CDR3, as DNA: TGTGCCAGCAGAGAGAGCGGATACAATGAGCAGTTCTTC. Its protein product is CASRESGYNEQFF.

The gene calls are TRBV10-2 and TRBJ1-2, with D unclear. CDR1 and CDR2 from the germline V gene are WSHSY and SAAADI. The CDR3 sequence is 12 residues long. With 6 bases removed from V and 8 bases from J, the gap between germline ends came to 13 bases. The CDR3, as DNA: TGCGCCAGCAGCGGGATAACAGAGGGCTACACCTTC. This encodes CASSGITEGYTF.

The gene calls are TRBV5-1 and TRBJ2-7, with D hard to call. There are 14 residues in the CDR3. V lost 0 bases and J 1 base, leaving 8 bases between the germline ends. Germline CDR1 is SGHRS and CDR2 is YFSETQ. The CDR3 loop is CASSLVEASYEQYF. As DNA, the CDR3 is TGCGCCAGCAGCTTGGTAGAGGCATCCTACGAGCAGTACTTC. The full variable domain, its missing parts supplied by reference TRBV5-1 and TRBJ2-7, is KAGVTQTPRYLIKTRGQQVTLSCSPISGHRSVSWYQQTPGQGLQFLFEYFSETQRNKGNFPGRFSGRQFSNSRSEMNVSTLELGDSALYLCASSLVEASYEQYFGPGTRLTVT.

The chain uses TRBV27 and TRBJ2-7; the D gene is possibly TRBD1 (5 bases). Germline CDR1 and CDR2: MNHEY and SMNVEV (reference sequence). The CDR3 contains 13 residues. V shed 6 bases and J shed 3 bases, with 12 bases lying between them. CDR3 in amino acids: CASSHGRGYEQYF. The CDR3, as DNA: TGTGCCAGCAGCCATGGTAGGGGCTACGAGCAGTACTTC.

The chain recombines TRBV19 with TRBJ2-3; 11 positions agree with TRBD2. V was pared by 2 bases and J by 4 bases, with 11 bases of the junction left unmatched. The CDR3 runs 18 residues. Germline CDR1 reads LNHDA; CDR2 reads SQIVND (reference sequence). CDR3 sequence (DNA): TGTGCCAGTAGTATAAGTGGTCTAGCGGGGGGTCCGGCAGATACGCAGTATTTT. This encodes CASSISGLAGGPADTQYF.

The chain is built from TRBV4-3 and TRBJ2-3; tentatively, D is TRBD2 (6 bases). The CDR3 spans 15 residues. V lost 1 base and J 4 bases, leaving 12 bases between the germline ends. Germline loops: CDR1 LGHNA, CDR2 YSLEER. The CDR3 region is CASSQGGVGSDTQYF. The CDR3 DNA reads as TGCGCCAGCAGCCAAGGCGGGGTAGGCTCAGATACGCAGTATTTT.

The chain joins TRBV7-2 to TRBJ2-2; D remains ambiguous. This CDR3 is built from 12 residues. CDR1 and CDR2 from the germline V gene are SGHTA and FQGNSA. The germline V and J ends were trimmed by 6 bases and 3 bases, with 5 bases remaining between them. The CDR3 reads CASSSYTGELFF. The CDR3 bases are TGTGCCAGCAGTTCCTACACCGGGGAGCTGTTTTTT.

The chain links TRBV5-4 to TRBJ2-7; 8 bases fit TRBD1. The V and J ends lost 1 base and 3 bases, in that order; junction bases with no gene match: 0. Germline assignment: CDR1 SGHNT and CDR2 YYREEE (reference sequence). The length of the CDR3 is 13 residues. The CDR3 region is CASSLTGGYEQYF. For the CDR3, the DNA is TGTGCCAGCAGCTTGACAGGGGGCTACGAGCAGTACTTC. Together with reference TRBV5-4 and TRBJ2-7, the CDR3 gives the full variable domain: ETGVTQSPTHLIKTRGQQVTLRCSSQSGHNTVSWYQQALGQGPQFIFQYYREEENGRGNFPPRFSGLQFPNYSSELNVNALELDDSALYLCASSLTGGYEQYFGPGTRLTVT.

The V call is TRBV19, the J call TRBJ1-3; a possible D gene is TRBD1 (6 bases). V dropped 6 bases and J dropped 0 bases, with 15 bases sitting between them. The germline CDR1 and CDR2 sequences are LNHDA and SQIVND (reference sequence). The CDR3 loop spans 16 amino acids. The CDR3 DNA reads TGTGCCAGTAGGGACCCGGGGGGCCACTCTGGAAACACCATATATTTT. Translation gives CASRDPGGHSGNTIYF. Looking up the rest from reference TRBV19 and TRBJ1-3 gives the full variable domain: DGGITQSPKYLFRKEGQNVTLSCEQNLNHDAMYWYRQDPGQGLRLIYYSQIVNDFQKGDIAEGYSVSREKKESFPLTVTSAQKNPTAFYLCASRDPGGHSGNTIYFGEGSWLTVV.

The chain recombines TRBV5-1 with TRBJ2-3; 7 nucleotides match TRBD1. This CDR3 is 15 amino acids long. Trimming removed 4 bases from V and 1 base from J; junction bases left unmatched: 6. Germline CDR1 SGHRS, CDR2 YFSETQ. For the CDR3, the DNA is TGCGCCAGCAGCCTAGGACAGGACCGCACAGATACGCAGTATTTT. Its protein product is CASSLGQDRTDTQYF.

In regard to this clone: Other DNA sequences in this specimen translate into the identical CDR3. The chain couples TRBV14 to TRBJ2-7, with TRBD1 matching 8 bases. Germline CDR1 SGHDN, CDR2 FVKESK. Trimming removed 4 bases from V and 4 bases from J; junction bases left unmatched: 3. The CDR3 loop spans 13 amino acids. In DNA, the CDR3 is TGTGCCAGCAGCCGGACAGGGTTTTACGAGCAGTACTTC. It is translated as CASSRTGFYEQYF.

The CDR3 DNA reads TGTGCCAGCAGTGTATCTAGCGGCGACTACGAGCAGTACTTC. The encoded protein is CASSVSSGDYEQYF. This sequence joins TRBV6-5 and TRBJ2-7; 7 bases are shared with TRBD2. Germline CDR1 is MNHEY and CDR2 is SVGAGI. The V gene end was trimmed by 5 bases and the J gene end by 3 bases; junction bases not matched to a gene: 7. The CDR3 extends over 14 amino acids.

This sequence joins TRBV30 and TRBJ2-7; perhaps TRBD2 as D (5 bases). The CDR3 contains 14 residues. V gave up 2 bases and J gave up 2 bases, with 13 bases separating them. Germline lookup yields CDR1 GTSNPN and CDR2 SVGIG (reference sequence). This CDR3 reads CAWSRPPGTYEQYF. In DNA form, the CDR3 reads TGTGCCTGGAGTAGGCCCCCCGGGACCTACGAGCAGTACTTC. Together with reference TRBV30 and TRBJ2-7, the CDR3 gives the full variable domain: SQTIHQWPATLVQPVGSPLSLECTVEGTSNPNLYWYRQAAGRGLQLLFYSVGIGQISSEVPQNLSASRPQDRQFILSSKKLLLSDSGFYLCAWSRPPGTYEQYFGPGTRLTVT.

A few counts support this clone. The chain couples TRBV30 to TRBJ1-2; D gene ambiguous. Looked up from germline, CDR1 is GTSNPN and CDR2 is SVGIG (reference sequence). The CDR3 spans 11 residues. Trimming left V 7 bases short and J 4 bases short, with 10 bases between. CDR3 sequence reads: CAYPAGYGYTF. Here the CDR3 DNA reads TGTGCCTACCCAGCGGGCTATGGCTACACCTTC.

V gene TRBV7-2 combines with J gene TRBJ2-1, with D maybe TRBD2 (6 bases). CDR1 and CDR2 from the germline V gene are SGHTA and FQGNSA. V was clipped by 3 bases and J by 0 bases, with 15 bases between them. The CDR3 has 17 amino acids. CDR3 sequence reads: CASSFGIPGGSYNEQFF. CDR3 in DNA: TGTGCCAGCAGCTTTGGGATCCCCGGGGGCTCCTACAATGAGCAGTTCTTC.